This passage covers 24 T cell receptor beta chains from one sample sequenced in a study of T cell responses to AZD1222 COVID-19 vaccine. Libraries were prepared by immunoSEQ multiplex PCR; TCRdb keeps only in-frame clonotypes and omits some of them. This sample has just under 80,000 clones, with around 90% found just once. This sample comprised peripheral blood, obtained 28 days after the second AZD1222 dose. Every receptor here comes from an adult who received the AZD1222 COVID-19 vaccine.

This rearrangement joins TRBV7-2 to TRBJ2-3; TRBD1 agrees at 9 bases. V lost 1 base, J lost 2 bases, and 4 bases stayed unmatched. CDR1 is SGHTA, CDR2 FQGNSA, per germline. The CDR3 is 16 amino acids. DNA for the CDR3: TGTGCCAGCAGCTTAGTCGGGACAGGGCACACAGATACGCAGTATTTT. Protein sequence: CASSLVGTGHTDTQYF.

The chain carries TRBV5-1 and TRBJ1-1, with 7 positions matching TRBD1. CDR1 is SGHRS, CDR2 YFSETQ, per germline. V was clipped by 3 bases and J by 2 bases; unmatched bases: 4. CDR3 length equals 14 residues. Here the CDR3 DNA reads TGCGCCAGCAGCTCACAGGGGATTAACACTGAAGCTTTCTTT. Translating gives CASSSQGINTEAFF.

This clone occurred once. The rearrangement uses TRBV5-4 and TRBJ2-5; no reliable D call. Germline V gives CDR1 SGHNT, CDR2 YYREEE (reference sequence). V was clipped by 0 bases and J by 2 bases, with 2 bases between them. The CDR3 is made up of 12 amino acids. CDR3 in amino acids: CASSLVQETQYF. The CDR3 DNA follows: TGTGCCAGCAGCTTGGTTCAAGAGACCCAGTACTTC.

With regard to this clone: A read error may produce the germline difference seen at one junction end. The rearrangement joins TRBV18 to TRBJ1-1; D is ambiguous. This CDR3 region has 14 residues. Per germline, CDR1 KGHSH and CDR2 LQKENI. The CDR3: CASSPSDLNLPVTF. CDR3 nucleotide sequence: TGTGCCAGCTCACCATCAGACCTAAACCTTCCTGTTACCTTT.

The chain uses TRBV9 and TRBJ2-5, with TRBD2 as a possible D gene (6 bases). Trimming pared 0 bases from V and 5 bases from J, leaving 11 bases between. CDR3 length: 14 residues. The germline CDR1 and CDR2 sequences are SGDLS and YYNGEE. DNA of the CDR3: TGTGCCAGCAGCGTAGACGGGAGATGGGAGACCCAGTACTTC. Its translation is CASSVDGRWETQYF.

The chain combines TRBV12-5 with TRBJ1-1; 7 bases are a match to TRBD1. The CDR3 is 13 residues long. The J segment lost 3 bases and the V segment lost 7 bases, leaving 5 bases of the junction unmatched. In germline, CDR1 is LGHNT, CDR2 FRNRAP. The CDR3 reads CASDETGYTEAFF. CDR3 in DNA: TGTGCTAGTGACGAGACAGGGTACACTGAAGCTTTCTTT. The whole variable domain, filled in from reference TRBV12-5 and TRBJ1-1, reads DARVTQTPRHKVTEMGQEVTMRCQPILGHNTVFWYRQTMMQGLELLAYFRNRAPLDDSGMPKDRFSAEMPDATLATLKIQPSEPRDSAVYFCASDETGYTEAFFGQGTRLTVV.

The V call is TRBV6-2 or TRBV6-3, the J call TRBJ2-5; D ambiguous. V was shortened by 6 bases and J by 1 base, with 3 bases between the two germline ends. CDR1 is MNHEY, CDR2 SVGEGT, per germline. This CDR3 comprises 11 residues. The CDR3 sequence is CASSRQETQYF. For the CDR3, the DNA is TGTGCCAGCAGCCGCCAAGAGACCCAGTACTTC.

V gene TRBV5-8 combines with J gene TRBJ2-7; D is possibly TRBD2 (5 bases). Trimming pared 1 base from V and 1 base from J, leaving 9 bases between. Germline-derived CDR1 and CDR2 are SGHTS and YDEGEE. The CDR3 extends over 14 amino acids. This CDR3 is CASSLRELSYEQYF. In nucleotides, the CDR3 is TGTGCCAGCAGCTTGAGGGAGCTATCCTACGAGCAGTACTTC. Looking up the rest from reference TRBV5-8 and TRBJ2-7 gives the full variable domain: EAGVTQSPTHLIKTRGQQATLRCSPISGHTSVYWYQQALGLGLQFLLWYDEGEERNRGNFPPRFSGRQFPNYSSELNVNALELEDSALYLCASSLRELSYEQYFGPGTRLTVT.

The CDR3 here is CASSQGGYTDTQYF. CDR3 sequence (DNA): TGTGCCAGCAGCCAAGGCGGATACACAGATACGCAGTATTTT. The J gene is TRBJ2-3, the V gene TRBV4-2; D uncertain. The V gene's germline CDR1 is LGHNA and CDR2 YNFKEQ. There are 14 residues in the CDR3. V lost 1 base and J lost 2, with 7 bases in between.

J is TRBJ1-1 and V is TRBV28; 8 nucleotides match TRBD1. This CDR3 contains 15 residues. The germline gives CDR1 MDHEN, CDR2 SYDVKM. V was pared by 5 bases and J by 0 bases, with 5 bases of the junction left unmatched. Here the CDR3 reads CASSLRTGLNTEAFF. The CDR3 DNA reads TGTGCCAGCAGTCTCCGGACAGGGTTGAACACTGAAGCTTTCTTT.

V is TRBV19 and J is TRBJ1-3, with 8 bases matching TRBD1. The CDR3 runs to 18 residues. Germline V gene data show CDR1 as LNHDA and CDR2 as SQIVND (reference sequence). Trimming removed 3 bases from V and 0 bases from J; junction bases left unmatched: 10. The CDR3 region has the DNA TGTGCCAGTAGTATCCAAGGGTGGACAGGGTACTCTGGAAACACCATATATTTT. Protein: CASSIQGWTGYSGNTIYF.

The rearrangement joins TRBV29-1 to TRBJ2-3, with TRBD1 identical over 9 bases. The V gene end was trimmed by 4 bases and the J gene end by 2 bases; junction bases not matched to a gene: 4. The CDR3 is 14 residues long. CDR1 and CDR2 from the germline V gene are SQVTM and ANQGSEA. The CDR3: CSVAGTGNTDTQYF. In nucleotides, the CDR3 is TGCAGCGTTGCCGGGACAGGGAACACAGATACGCAGTATTTT.

The chain uses TRBV4-1 and TRBJ2-7; D possibly matches TRBD1 or TRBD2 (6 bases each). V gave up 0 bases and J gave up 2 bases, with 11 bases separating them. The V gene's germline CDR1 is MGHRA and CDR2 YSYEKL. The CDR3 runs to 15 residues. As DNA, the CDR3 is TGCGCCAGCAGCCAAGATCGGGGGCATACCTACGAGCAGTACTTC. As protein: CASSQDRGHTYEQYF.

The chain has TRBV7-8 and TRBJ2-1; D possibly corresponds to TRBD1 (5 bases). The V and J ends lost 6 bases and 1 base respectively, with 10 bases between them. CDR3 length: 14 residues. CDR1 is SGHVS and CDR2 is FQNEAQ in the germline V gene. CDR3 nucleotide sequence: TGTGCCAGCAGTTCCCAGGGATCCTACAATGAGCAGTTCTTC. It translates to CASSSQGSYNEQFF.

The V and J genes are TRBV29-1 and TRBJ1-3; D possibly corresponds to TRBD1 (5 bases). Germline CDR1 is SQVTM and CDR2 is ANQGSEA. The CDR3 totals 15 residues. The V end was cut by 1 base, the J end by 2 bases, with 12 bases between. The CDR3 DNA follows: TGCAGCGTTGAAGCGACAGAGAGAACTGGAAACACCATATATTTT. Residues: CSVEATERTGNTIYF.

V usage is TRBV15 and J usage is TRBJ1-5; D not resolved. The germline gives CDR1 LNHNV, CDR2 YYDKDF (reference sequence). The V and J ends lost 1 base and 9 bases respectively, with 7 bases between them. This CDR3 is built from 12 residues. CDR3 bases: TGTGCCACCAGCAGAGCCCAAGGGCCCCAGCATTTT. As protein: CATSRAQGPQHF.

The J gene is TRBJ2-1, the V gene TRBV27; 7 nucleotides align to TRBD2. The CDR3 loop spans 15 amino acids. Germline V gives CDR1 MNHEY, CDR2 SMNVEV (reference sequence). V gave up 5 bases and J gave up 9 bases; unmatched junction bases: 13. CDR3 in amino acids: CASSPRLAAGGEQFF. DNA for the CDR3: TGTGCCAGCAGTCCCCGACTAGCCGCAGGCGGTGAGCAGTTCTTC.

The chain uses TRBV30 and TRBJ1-2, with D unresolved. This CDR3 region has 15 residues. The germline V and J ends were trimmed by 4 bases and 0 bases, with 15 bases remaining between them. Germline CDR1 and CDR2: GTSNPN and SVGIG (reference sequence). CDR3 sequence reads: CAWMAYRGANYGYTF. In nucleotides, the CDR3 is TGTGCCTGGATGGCCTACCGTGGGGCTAACTATGGCTACACCTTC.

The CDR3 DNA reads TGTGCCAGCAGCCCCTCGACAGGGAACACTGAAGCTTTCTTT. Protein: CASSPSTGNTEAFF. The chain combines TRBV11-3 with TRBJ1-1; weak D call: TRBD1 (6 bases). CDR1 is SGHNT and CDR2 is YENEEA in the germline V gene. Trimming took 5 bases from V and 1 from J, leaving 11 bases between them. This CDR3 is 14 amino acids long. The full variable domain, in which reference TRBV11-3 and TRBJ1-1 provide the parts outside the CDR3, is EAGVVQSPRYKIIEKKQPVAFWCNPISGHNTLYWYLQNLGQGPELLIRYENEEAVDDSQLPKDRFSAERLKGVDSTLKIQPAELGDSAVYLCASSPSTGNTEAFFGQGTRLTVV.

V and J are TRBV30 and TRBJ2-5; D gene unclear. CDR3 size: 13 residues. The germline gives CDR1 GTSNPN, CDR2 SVGIG (reference sequence). V lost 2 bases, J lost 1 base, and 8 bases lay in between. The CDR3 DNA sequence: TGTGCCTGGAGTCAAGGGCTCCAAGAGACCCAGTACTTC. It specifies CAWSQGLQETQYF.

This clone has a handful of counts. The chain recombines TRBV24-1 with TRBJ2-1; 11 nucleotides agree with TRBD2. V was clipped by 2 bases and J by 6 bases; unmatched bases: 8. Germline lookup yields CDR1 KGHDR and CDR2 SFDVKD. This CDR3 contains 17 residues. This CDR3 reads CATSDWGTSGSGNEQFF. CDR3 coding DNA: TGTGCCACCAGTGATTGGGGCACTAGCGGGAGCGGCAATGAGCAGTTCTTC.

The rearrangement joins TRBV27 to TRBJ1-5, with 7 bases aligning to TRBD1. The trim removed 1 base at V and 4 bases at J, leaving 16 bases unmatched. The CDR3 has 19 residues. Per the germline V gene, CDR1 is MNHEY and CDR2 is SMNVEV (reference sequence). The CDR3 is CASSLFGLRAGGRNQPQHF. In nucleotides, the CDR3 is TGTGCCAGCAGTTTATTTGGTTTGAGGGCAGGGGGTAGGAATCAGCCCCAGCATTTT.

This clone was counted a single time. CDR3 sequence reads: CASSLGQANYGYTF. For the CDR3, the DNA is TGTGCCAGCAGCTTAGGTCAGGCTAACTATGGCTACACCTTC. V usage is TRBV7-2 and J usage is TRBJ1-2; D uncertain. The V and J ends lost 1 base and 0 bases respectively, with 6 bases between them. This CDR3 is 14 amino acids long. CDR1 is SGHTA, CDR2 FQGNSA, per germline. Complete variable domain (other parts from reference TRBV7-2 and TRBJ1-2): GAGVSQSPSNKVTEKGKDVELRCDPISGHTALYWYRQSLGQGLEFLIYFQGNSAPDKSGLPSDRFSAERTGGSVSTLTIQRTQQEDSAVYLCASSLGQANYGYTFGSGTRLTVV.

The chain is built from TRBV27 and TRBJ1-1; D is unclear. The V end was cut by 4 bases, the J end by 1 base, with 10 bases between. The CDR3 consists of 14 residues. CDR1 is MNHEY and CDR2 is SMNVEV in the germline V gene (reference sequence). The CDR3 loop reads CASSSNTWNTEAFF. CDR3 in DNA: TGTGCCAGCAGTTCAAACACATGGAACACTGAAGCTTTCTTT.